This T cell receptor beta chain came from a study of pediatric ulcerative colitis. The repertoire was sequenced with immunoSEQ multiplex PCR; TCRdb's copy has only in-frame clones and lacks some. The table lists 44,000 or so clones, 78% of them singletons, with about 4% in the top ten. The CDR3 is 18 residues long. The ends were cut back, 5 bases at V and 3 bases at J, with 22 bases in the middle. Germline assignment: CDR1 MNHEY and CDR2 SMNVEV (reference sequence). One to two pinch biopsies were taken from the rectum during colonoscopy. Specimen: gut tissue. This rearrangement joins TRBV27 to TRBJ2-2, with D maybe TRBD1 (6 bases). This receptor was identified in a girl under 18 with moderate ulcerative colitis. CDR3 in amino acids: CASSTLPTGSRDTGELFF. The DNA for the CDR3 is TGTGCCAGCAGTACGCTTCCTACAGGGAGTCGGGACACCGGGGAGCTGTTTTTT.